Below, 17 T cell receptor beta chains from the same sample are listed, as sequenced in a study of spatial heterogeneity in lung cancer. From the 5' RACE reads, TCRdb called clonotypes with MiXCR, one entry per CDR3 protein. The sample yields around 100,000 distinct CDR3 sequences, 4.4% seen once. No antigen is known for these receptors. Time point denoted: sample taken at primary tumor resection. Findings and limits, study-wide: Mutation tallies in tumors tracked expanded intratumoral alpha and beta TCR counts.

The sequences come from lung tumor tissue, collected at surgery. The receptors come from a male donor with early-stage non-small cell lung cancer.

The sample holds many counts of this clonotype. V and J are TRBV3-1 and TRBJ2-7; D ambiguous. This CDR3 is 13 amino acids long. Germline-derived CDR1 and CDR2 are LGHDT and YNNKEL (reference sequence). V was shortened by 2 bases and J by 0 bases, with 5 bases between the two germline ends. The CDR3 DNA reads TGTGCCAGCAGCCAACTGAACTCCTACGAGCAGTACTTC. It yields the protein CASSQLNSYEQYF.

In its sample, this clonotype was seen many times. The J gene is TRBJ2-5, the V gene TRBV28; 7 bases are shared with TRBD1. Losses at the gene ends were 10 bases for V and 1 base for J; bases not matched to a gene: 3. This CDR3 comprises 12 residues. Germline CDR1 reads MDHEN; CDR2 reads SYDVKM. CDR3 nucleotide sequence: TGTGCCACGGGACAGAGCCAAGAGACCCAGTACTTC. It encodes CATGQSQETQYF.

The J gene is TRBJ2-1, the V gene TRBV2; D might be TRBD2 (5 bases). The V end was cut by 2 bases, the J end by 1 base, with 9 bases between. CDR1 is SNHLY and CDR2 is FYNNEI in the germline V gene. This CDR3 is 15 amino acids long. In DNA, the CDR3 is TGTGCCAGCAGTGAAACCGGGGATTCCTACAATGAGCAGTTCTTC. Translation: CASSETGDSYNEQFF.

This clonotype was recorded at least ten times. J is TRBJ1-1 and V is TRBV5-1; D perhaps matches TRBD1 (5 bases). V was trimmed by 4 bases and J by 0 bases, leaving 10 bases between them. The CDR3 length is 14 residues. Germline V lookup: CDR1 SGHRS, CDR2 YFSETQ. The CDR3 region has the DNA TGCGCCAGCAGCCTGACAGTCATGAACACTGAAGCTTTCTTT. This gives the protein CASSLTVMNTEAFF.

This chain connects TRBV11-2 to TRBJ2-2; TRBD1 is a possible D gene (5 bases). Germline V CDR1 and CDR2: SGHAT, FQNNGV. The CDR3 is made up of 15 amino acids. V was pared by 2 bases and J by 6 bases, with 13 bases between. The CDR3: CASSLNLGDAGELFF. The CDR3 DNA reads as TGTGCCAGCAGCTTAAATCTAGGGGATGCCGGGGAGCTGTTTTTT.

This clonotype was observed at least ten times. This chain links TRBV29-1 with TRBJ2-7; tentatively, D is TRBD2 (6 bases). The germline V gene has CDR1 SQVTM and CDR2 ANQGSEA. The CDR3 runs to 12 residues. V lost 6 bases and J lost 5, with 14 bases in between. Here the CDR3 reads CSVMSGEDEQYF. CDR3 nucleotide sequence: TGCAGCGTCATGTCGGGGGAGGACGAGCAGTACTTC.

This clonotype was recorded many times. The V and J genes are TRBV2 and TRBJ2-5, with D unclear. V was cut by 3 bases and J by 2 bases, with 4 bases left in between. The CDR3 has 12 residues. Germline V gene lookup returns CDR1 SNHLY and CDR2 FYNNEI. In DNA, the CDR3 is TGTGCCAGCAGTGATATTCAAGAGACCCAGTACTTC. This sequence encodes CASSDIQETQYF.

V usage is TRBV28 and J usage is TRBJ1-2; D is uncertain. The CDR3 extends over 13 amino acids. Germline CDR1 MDHEN, CDR2 SYDVKM. The V end lost 1 base, the J end lost 8 bases, and 11 bases lay between the germline ends. This chain's CDR3 is CASSLSPVQGYTF. CDR3 sequence (DNA): TGTGCCAGCAGTTTATCTCCGGTGCAGGGCTACACCTTC.

This clonotype came up many times. V is TRBV12-3 or TRBV12-4 and J is TRBJ2-5; D gene unclear. The CDR3 covers 14 residues. V was clipped by 3 bases and J by 5 bases, with 13 bases between them. The CDR3: CASSFWDLGETQYF. CDR3 coding DNA: TGTGCCAGCAGTTTCTGGGATTTAGGGGAGACCCAGTACTTC.

This clonotype appeared many times. V is TRBV3-1 and J is TRBJ2-5, with 11 bases aligning to TRBD2. This CDR3 is built from 17 residues. The junction had 9 bases not matched to a gene; V was cut back by 4 bases and J by 2 bases. The germline CDR1 and CDR2 sequences are LGHDT and YNNKEL (reference sequence). CDR3 protein: CASSLSTSGVDQETQYF. CDR3 DNA sequence: TGTGCCAGCAGCCTCTCGACTAGCGGGGTAGATCAAGAGACCCAGTACTTC.

This clonotype was counted ten times or more. V gene TRBV6-1 combines with J gene TRBJ2-7, with unresolved D. V was clipped by 5 bases and J by 1 base, with 9 bases between them. The CDR3 spans 13 residues. Germline CDR1 reads MNHNS; CDR2 reads SASEGT. The CDR3 DNA is TGTGCCAGCAGTATAAGAGCATCCTACGAGCAGTACTTC. Amino acid sequence: CASSIRASYEQYF.

This clonotype was picked up many times. The chain has TRBV4-1 and TRBJ2-5; 7 bases line up with TRBD1. This CDR3 has 15 amino acids. Unmatched junction bases numbered 2, after V lost 0 bases and J lost 1 base. Per germline, CDR1 MGHRA and CDR2 YSYEKL. The CDR3 loop is CASSQDGTVQETQYF. The DNA of the CDR3 is TGCGCCAGCAGCCAAGATGGGACAGTCCAAGAGACCCAGTACTTC.

In this sample, this clonotype turned up many times. CDR3 protein: CASSDGTAPRAFF. DNA for the CDR3: TGTGCCAGCAGTGACGGGACAGCCCCCAGGGCTTTCTTT. This chain connects TRBV25-1 to TRBJ1-1; TRBD1 matches at 7 bases. Unmatched junction bases numbered 9, after V lost 3 bases and J lost 11 bases. The CDR3 loop spans 13 amino acids. Germline loops: CDR1 MGHDK, CDR2 SYGVNS.

With regard to this clonotype: This may come from a read error, since a much larger clone is one base off. The chain links TRBV5-1 to TRBJ2-2, with D possibly matching TRBD2 (6 bases). The CDR3 runs to 15 residues. In germline, CDR1 is SGHRS, CDR2 YFSETQ. The DNA for the CDR3 is TGCGCCAGCAGCTTGACTGGAGGGCCAACCGTGGAGCTGTTTTTT. Residues: CASSLTGGPTVELFF.

In this sample, this clonotype turned up many times. The chain joins TRBV29-1 to TRBJ2-7, with D unclear. CDR3 length: 12 amino acids. V dropped 0 bases and J dropped 3 bases, with 6 bases sitting between them. Per germline, CDR1 SQVTM and CDR2 ANQGSEA. CDR3 amino acids: CSVEEGFYEQYF. DNA of the CDR3: TGCAGCGTTGAAGAGGGATTCTACGAGCAGTACTTC.

This clonotype was counted ten times or more. J is TRBJ1-4 and V is TRBV4-1; 9 nucleotides match TRBD1. Per the germline V gene, CDR1 is MGHRA and CDR2 is YSYEKL. The CDR3 length is 15 residues. J gave up 7 bases and V 4 bases, and 7 bases lay outside the gene matches. Here the CDR3 reads CASSRLGQGGEKLFF. The CDR3 nucleotides read TGCGCCAGCAGCCGGCTGGGACAGGGAGGTGAAAAACTGTTTTTT.

This clonotype was observed at least ten times. The rearrangement links TRBV20-1 to TRBJ2-7; the D gene is possibly TRBD2 (6 bases). The germline gives CDR1 DFQATT, CDR2 SNEGSKA (reference sequence). V dropped 6 bases and J dropped 4 bases, with 13 bases sitting between them. The CDR3 totals 12 residues. The CDR3 loop reads CSAGRLVYEQYF. CDR3 coding DNA: TGCAGTGCGGGAAGACTAGTTTACGAGCAGTACTTC.